The TCR beta chain described here comes from a study of T cell repertoires in cytomegalovirus infection. Study background: An indication of both CMV infection and matching HLA type came from public TCR beta signatures.

Trimming cost V 5 bases and J 3 bases, with 8 bases left between them. The length of the CDR3 is 13 residues. The germline gives CDR1 MNHEY, CDR2 SVGEGT. This clonotype was counted a few times. Its antigen remains unknown. Broader study findings: In two of eight donors, the top clonotype was HLA-C-restricted CMV-specific.

One entry per CDR3 protein, called by TCRdb with MiXCR from the reads. The sample gives roughly 250,000 distinct CDR3 sequences, approximately 22% of which show up once; 15% to 20% is in the top ten. Sequencing was done on a sample of CD8+ T cells from PBMCs. The rearrangement links TRBV6-2 or TRBV6-3 to TRBJ2-1; D is ambiguous. The receptor was isolated from a human donor in good health (CMV status not recorded). Some clones in this sample may be carry-over from other donors' samples. The chain's CDR3 is CASSPFLYNEQFF. The CDR3 DNA is TGTGCCAGCAGTCCCTTTCTCTACAATGAGCAGTTCTTC.